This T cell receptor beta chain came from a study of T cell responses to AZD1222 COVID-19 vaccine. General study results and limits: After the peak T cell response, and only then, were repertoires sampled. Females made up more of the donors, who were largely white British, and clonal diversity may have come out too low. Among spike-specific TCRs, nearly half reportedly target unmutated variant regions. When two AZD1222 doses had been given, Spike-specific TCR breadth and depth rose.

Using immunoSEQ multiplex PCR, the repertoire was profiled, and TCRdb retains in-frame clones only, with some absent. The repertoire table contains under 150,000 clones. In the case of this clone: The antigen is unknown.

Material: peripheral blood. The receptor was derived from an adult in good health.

CDR3 region: CASSRAGRVNEQFF. CDR3 nucleotides: TGTGCCAGCAGCCGTGCTGGCAGGGTTAATGAGCAGTTCTTC. The rearrangement joins TRBV16 to TRBJ2-1, with a possible D match to TRBD1 (5 bases). The V end was cut by 4 bases, the J end by 7 bases, with 14 bases between. The CDR3 consists of 14 residues. Germline lookup yields CDR1 KGHSY and CDR2 FQNENV.